The present T cell receptor beta chain was sequenced within a study of OX40 agonist ivuxolimab in advanced cancers. Looking at the study overall: Ivuxolimab was an agonistic, fully human IgG2 monoclonal antibody directed against OX40 (CD134), a costimulatory receptor. Among the approximately 54 dose-escalation patients, roughly 20 had hepatocellular carcinoma, approximately 15 melanoma, 9 renal cell carcinoma and 9 head and neck cancer. A male proportion of about 79% and a mean age of about 60 years, ranging from 23 to 79, were recorded for the dose-escalation cohort. Prior anti-PD-1, anti-PD-L1 or anti-CTLA-4 therapy was permitted, and 30% to 50% of dose-escalation patients had received checkpoint inhibitors. Peripheral TCRbeta sequencing aimed to test whether ivuxolimab altered TCR sequence diversity and caused clonal T-cell expansion. Intravenous ivuxolimab was administered to patients every 2 weeks at six dose levels: 0.01, 0.1, 0.3, 1.5, 3 and 10 mg/kg. Partial responses occurred in three dose-escalation patients: two with cutaneous melanoma and one with hepatocellular carcinoma. The monotherapy dose-escalation portion (N ≈ 52 patients) of the phase I ivuxolimab trial is reported in the paper. Study-wide findings and limitations: Low levels of normalized T-cell clonal expansion were also seen in some nonresponding patients. In partial responders in the 0.1-3.0 mg/kg groups, normalized peripheral clonal expansion was found to be among the lowest, especially among CD8+ T cells. Antigen specificity was not determined for the clonally expanded peripheral T cells. After ivuxolimab, CD8+ T cells had more expanded clones than CD4+ T cells on average. At doses of 0.1 to 3.0 mg/kg, clonal expansion of both CD4+ and CD8+ T cells in blood was seen between baseline and week 6.

The trial excluded patients who had a history of autoimmune disease or were on systemic immunosuppression. Peripheral blood for TCR sequencing was collected from all dose cohorts at baseline, on cycle 4 day 1, and on cycle 7 day 1. Samples came from an open-label, multicenter, first-in-human phase I dose-escalation trial of ivuxolimab. The trial enrolled adults with locally advanced or metastatic head and neck squamous cell, hepatocellular, melanoma or renal cell carcinoma. CD4+ and CD8+ T cells were sorted separately from peripheral blood before TCR sequencing. Taken from the germline V gene (reference sequence), the CDR1 and CDR2 loops are SEHNR and FQNEAQ. Its CDR3 holds 15 amino acids, cysteine through phenylalanine. Just the 45-base CDR3 DNA is kept, in frame starting at base 1. The junction shows trimming of 1 base on V and 5 bases on J, and the gene matches do not reach 4 bases of it. Comment on this clone: Its antigen is not yet known. There are no base qualities to consult, and no much larger clone falls within one base.

Genomic DNA was extracted from sorted cells for sequencing of the TCRbeta CDR3 region. TCRbeta CDR3 regions were sequenced using the immunoSEQ Assay. TCRdb mirrors the immuneACCESS table, restricted to in-frame sequences. Some clones are absent from its copies; in checked studies, under half trace to an unresolved V gene, and the reason for the others is unknown. This sample is represented by 50,000 or so clones; approximately 90% of them were singletons. The ten largest clones represent less than 40% of the sample. The chain employs TRBV7-9 and TRBJ2-7; TRBD2 agrees with 11 junctional bases. Source: CD4+ or CD8+ T cells sorted from blood, taken in a trial of the OX40 agonist ivuxolimab. The receptor's source is an adult with an advanced solid tumor such as melanoma, head and neck, liver or kidney cancer. The CDR3: CASSLETSGTHEQYF. The DNA sequence follows: TGTGCCAGCAGCTTAGAGACTAGCGGGACCCACGAGCAGTACTTC. This CDR3, with the reference TRBV7-9 and TRBJ2-7 proteins standing in past its ends, gives the full variable domain DTGVSQNPRHKITKRGQNVTFRCDPISEHNRLYWYRQTLGQGPEFLTYFQNEAQLEKSRLLSDRFSAERPKGSFSTLEIQRTEQGDSAMYLCASSLETSGTHEQYFGPGTRLTVT.